Listed below are T cell receptor beta chains from one sample, sequenced in a study of blood T cell repertoires in COVID-19. Sequencing was performed with immunoSEQ multiplex PCR; in TCRdb, only in-frame clones are kept and a portion is missing. The sample holds tens of thousands of clones, roughly 79% seen once. Sequencing input: peripheral blood. The receptors here all came from a man older than 75 with COVID-19, enrolled during active disease. The CDR3 runs from the conserved cysteine through the conserved F or W. A D gene is named only where the DNA matches it firmly. Clone sizes are given selectively: once, few, many, or a class where the clone is expanded.

v_gene	j_gene	abundance	d_gene	CDR3nt	CDR3aa
TRBV27	TRBJ2-3	few	TRBD1	TGTGCCAGCAGTCGACAGGGTCCAGATACGCAGTATTTT	CASSRQGPDTQYF
TRBV4-2	TRBJ1-1	-	-	TGTGCCAGCAGCCAAGATAGGGGGGGACGGTTTGAAGCTTTCTTT	CASSQDRGGRFEAFF
TRBV10-3	TRBJ2-1	-	TRBD2	TGTGCTTCGGGCCCGGGTGGACTAGGCTCCTACAATGAGCAGTTCTTC	CASGPGGLGSYNEQFF
TRBV2	TRBJ2-1	-	TRBD2	TGTGCCAGCAGTCCGGGACTAGCGGCCAATGAGCAGTTCTTC	CASSPGLAANEQFF
TRBV7-8	TRBJ1-2	-	TRBD1	TGTGCCAGCAGCTGGGACAGTAACTATGGCTACACCTTC	CASSWDSNYGYTF
TRBV7-2	TRBJ2-2	-	-	TGTGCCAGCAGCCCTCTGGGCTCCACCGGGGAGCTGTTTTTT	CASSPLGSTGELFF
TRBV5-1	TRBJ1-2	-	-	TGCGCCAGCAGCTTGGGTCGGGACACCGTTTCCTATGGCTACACCTTC	CASSLGRDTVSYGYTF
TRBV5-1	TRBJ2-1	-	TRBD2	TGCGCCAGCAGCTGGTTAGCGGGGCAAGAAGGGGAGCAGTTCTTC	CASSWLAGQEGEQFF
TRBV6-1	TRBJ1-5	-	TRBD1	TGTGCCAGCAGTGAAAGGCGCCTAACAGGGGGCGGGCAGCCCCAGCATTTT	CASSERRLTGGGQPQHF
TRBV2	TRBJ1-1	-	-	TGTGCCAGCAGGTGGATGGGAGAAACTGAAGCTTTCTTT	CASRWMGETEAFF
TRBV10-3	TRBJ2-3	-	TRBD2	TGTGCCATCAGGATAGCGGGGGGACCAGATACGCAGTATTTT	CAIRIAGGPDTQYF
TRBV3-1/TRBV3-2	TRBJ2-3	-	-	TGTGCCAGCAGCCTTGGACACACTAGCACAGATACGCAGTATTTT	CASSLGHTSTDTQYF
TRBV5-4	TRBJ1-2	-	-	TGTGCCAGCAGCCTCGACAGGACTAACTATGGCTACACCTTC	CASSLDRTNYGYTF
TRBV30	TRBJ1-4	-	-	TGTGCCTGGGGCTCTCGGGTCGGGTCTAATGAAAAACTGTTTTTT	CAWGSRVGSNEKLFF
TRBV13	TRBJ1-1	-	-	TGTGCCAGCAGCTTACGACCCAGACAGGCGGCAATGAACACTGAAGCTTTCTTT	CASSLRPRQAAMNTEAFF
TRBV7-2	TRBJ2-3	once	-	TGTGCCAGCAGCTTAGCGAGCGTCACAGATACGCAGTATTTT	CASSLASVTDTQYF
TRBV18	TRBJ1-1	-	-	TGTGCCAGCTCACCGCAATCGACAGCCACCAAGGGCACTGAAGCTTTCTTT	CASSPQSTATKGTEAFF
TRBV27	TRBJ2-7	-	-	TGTGCCAGCAGTTTAATCTTTGGGCAGCCTCCTGTCTACGAGCAGTACTTC	CASSLIFGQPPVYEQYF
TRBV5-5	TRBJ2-3	-	-	TGTGCCAGCAGCTTGGACCCGGGTGCAGATACGCAGTATTTT	CASSLDPGADTQYF
TRBV4-1	TRBJ2-7	-	-	TGCGCCAGCAGCCAACAGAAGTTTATCTACGAGCAGTACTTC	CASSQQKFIYEQYF
TRBV4-2	TRBJ2-1	-	TRBD1	TGTGCCAGCAGCGAACGACAGGGGAGAAATGAGCAGTTCTTC	CASSERQGRNEQFF
TRBV19	TRBJ2-4	once	TRBD1	TGTGCCAGCCAGAACAGGGGGCTAGCCAAAAACATTCAGTACTTC	CASQNRGLAKNIQYF
TRBV5-8	TRBJ1-3	-	-	TGTGCCAGCAGCTTGGCCGTGGGCCCCTCTGGAAACACCATATATTTT	CASSLAVGPSGNTIYF
TRBV19	TRBJ1-5	-	-	TGTGCCAGTAGTATCGGGGACAACAATCAGCCCCAGCATTTT	CASSIGDNNQPQHF
TRBV27	TRBJ1-6	-	-	TGTGCCAGCAGTTTATCGACGGGGGGATCGAATTCACCCCTCCACTTT	CASSLSTGGSNSPLHF
TRBV2	TRBJ2-2	-	TRBD2	TGTGCCAACCGAGCGGGACCTTACACCGGGGAGCTGTTTTTT	CANRAGPYTGELFF
TRBV27	TRBJ2-7	-	-	TGTGCCAGCAGTCCCCACCAGGGGTACGAGCAGTACTTC	CASSPHQGYEQYF
TRBV7-9	TRBJ1-3	-	TRBD1	TGTGCCAGCAGTATCCGTCAGGGGGCCCGCGGAACTGGAAACACCATATATTTT	CASSIRQGARGTGNTIYF
TRBV28	TRBJ2-1	-	-	TGTGCCAGCAGTTTGGGGCGCCTGCAGTTCTTC	CASSLGRLQFF
TRBV7-2	TRBJ2-2	-	-	TGTGCCAGCAGCTTAGCGCGGCGGGAGAACACCGGGGAGCTGTTTTTT	CASSLARRENTGELFF
TRBV24-1	TRBJ2-1	-	-	TGTGCCACCAGTGAGATGGGACTTCAAGGCCACAATGAGCAGTTCTTC	CATSEMGLQGHNEQFF
TRBV7-3	TRBJ1-6	once	-	TGTGCCAGCAGCTTAGGGGCAGAAAATTCACCCCTCCACTTT	CASSLGAENSPLHF
TRBV5-4	TRBJ2-3	-	TRBD1	TGTGCCAGCAGCCGCCTGGGACAGGGGGCGGGAGATACGCAGTATTTT	CASSRLGQGAGDTQYF
TRBV7-3	TRBJ2-1	-	-	TGTGCCAGCAGCTTGCAACAGGGCTCGCAGTTCTTC	CASSLQQGSQFF
TRBV3-1/TRBV3-2	TRBJ2-4	-	-	TGTGCCAGCAGCCAAGACAACAGGGTGAGCGACCAGGACAAAAACATTCAGTACTTC	CASSQDNRVSDQDKNIQYF
TRBV6-5	TRBJ1-2	-	-	TGTGCCAGCAGTTACTCCACCGACAGCTATGGCTACACCTTC	CASSYSTDSYGYTF
TRBV5-6	TRBJ1-3	-	-	TGTGCCAGCAGCTTGCCCGGACAGTCCTTTGGAAACACCATATATTTT	CASSLPGQSFGNTIYF
TRBV7-3	TRBJ2-3	-	TRBD2	TGTGCCAGCAGCGTTCTAGCGGGGGGCGGCACAGATACGCAGTATTTT	CASSVLAGGGTDTQYF
TRBV30	TRBJ2-5	-	-	TGTGCCTGGAAAGGAGGAGGGGAGACCCAGTACTTC	CAWKGGGETQYF
TRBV9	TRBJ1-5	few	TRBD1	TGTGCCAGCAGCGAGGGGGGACAGGGCAATCAGCCCCAGCATTTT	CASSEGGQGNQPQHF
TRBV7-2	TRBJ2-2	-	TRBD2	TGTGCCAGCAGCTCGACTAGCCGGGGCACCGGGGAGCTGTTTTTT	CASSSTSRGTGELFF
TRBV6-5	TRBJ2-6	-	-	TGTGCCAGCAGGATCAGACTAGCTGGGGCCAACGTCCTGACTTTC	CASRIRLAGANVLTF
TRBV28	TRBJ1-2	-	TRBD1	TGTGCCAGCAGACTTACGGGGGTGGACCGGGACAGGGGGTTATATGGCTACACCTTC	CASRLTGVDRDRGLYGYTF
TRBV7-3	TRBJ2-1	-	TRBD1	TGTGCCAGCAGCGTTACAGGGGTCCCCTACAATGAGCAGTTCTTC	CASSVTGVPYNEQFF
TRBV5-6	TRBJ1-2	-	-	TGTGCCAGCAGCCCAGGGTTTAATGGCTACACCTTC	CASSPGFNGYTF
TRBV11-2	TRBJ2-3	-	-	TGTGCCAGCAGTACGGGATTCAGGGGGGCAGATACGCAGTATTTT	CASSTGFRGADTQYF
TRBV7-2	TRBJ2-2	-	TRBD1	TGTGCCAGCAGCAGACAGGGGGATGCCGGGGAGCTGTTTTTT	CASSRQGDAGELFF
TRBV19	TRBJ1-5	-	-	TGTGCCAGTAGTATAGCCGCGACAATAGGCAATCAGCCCCAGCATTTT	CASSIAATIGNQPQHF
TRBV25-1	TRBJ2-7	-	-	TGTGCCAGCAGTCAACGACAGTCATCCTACGAGCAGTACTTC	CASSQRQSSYEQYF
TRBV5-4	TRBJ2-1	-	TRBD2	TGTGCCAGCAGCCTAGCGGGGAATTACAATGAGCAGTTCTTC	CASSLAGNYNEQFF
TRBV10-3	TRBJ2-3	-	-	TGTGCCACCGAAATAGAAGATACGCAGTATTTT	CATEIEDTQYF
TRBV2	TRBJ1-4	-	TRBD1	TGTGCCAGCAGTTACGGACAGGCAACTAATGAAAAACTGTTTTTT	CASSYGQATNEKLFF
TRBV3-1/TRBV3-2	TRBJ2-1	-	TRBD2	TGTGCCAGCAGCCAAGTATCGCGGGGGTCCTACAATGAGCAGTTCTTC	CASSQVSRGSYNEQFF
TRBV7-2	TRBJ2-5	-	-	TGTGCCAGCAGCTTTAGCGCAGGGCGAGCGGGTGGGGAGACCCAGTACTTC	CASSFSAGRAGGETQYF